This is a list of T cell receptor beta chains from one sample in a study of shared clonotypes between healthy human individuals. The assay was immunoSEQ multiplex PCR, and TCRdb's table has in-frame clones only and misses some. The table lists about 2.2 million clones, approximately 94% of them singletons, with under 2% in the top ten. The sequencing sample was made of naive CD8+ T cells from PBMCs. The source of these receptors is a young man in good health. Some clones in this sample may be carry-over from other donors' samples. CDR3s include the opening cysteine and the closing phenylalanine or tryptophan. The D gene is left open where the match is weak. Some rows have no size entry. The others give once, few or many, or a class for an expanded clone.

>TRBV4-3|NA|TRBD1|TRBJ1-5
TGCGCCAGCAGCCTTTCGACCGGGACAGTTATCAATCAGCCCCAGCATTTT
CASSLSTGTVINQPQHF
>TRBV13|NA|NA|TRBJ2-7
TGTGCCAGCAGCTTAGGCCTGGGGCGGTCCCACGAGCAGTACTTC
CASSLGLGRSHEQYF
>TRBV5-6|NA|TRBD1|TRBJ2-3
TGTGCCAGCAGCTCGGACAGGAGCACAGATACGCAGTATTTT
CASSSDRSTDTQYF
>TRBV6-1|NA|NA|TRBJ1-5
TGTGCCAGCAGTCTTCTCACCAATCAGCCCCAGCATTTT
CASSLLTNQPQHF
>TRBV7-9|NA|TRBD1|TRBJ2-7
TGTGCCAGCAGCTTCGGGACAGGTGGCTACGAGCAGTACTTC
CASSFGTGGYEQYF
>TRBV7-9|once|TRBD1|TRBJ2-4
TGTGCCAGCAGCTTTGCAGGGGGAGCGGCCAAAAACATTCAGTACTTC
CASSFAGGAAKNIQYF
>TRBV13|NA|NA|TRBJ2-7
TGTGCCAGCAGCTTAGGGCGGGATTGGGGCCCCTACGAGCAGTACTTC
CASSLGRDWGPYEQYF
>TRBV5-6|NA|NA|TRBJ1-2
TGTGCCAGCAGCTCGGGTCGGATCTATGGCTACACCTTC
CASSSGRIYGYTF
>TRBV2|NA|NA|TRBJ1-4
TGTGCCAGCAGGGGACACGGACCTGCAACTAATGAAAAACTGTTTTTT
CASRGHGPATNEKLFF
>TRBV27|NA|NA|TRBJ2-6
TGTGCCAGCAGTTTATATGGGTCAACCGGGGCCAACGTCCTGACTTTC
CASSLYGSTGANVLTF
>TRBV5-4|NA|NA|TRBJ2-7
TGTGCCAGCAGCTTTGGGGAAATCTCCTACGAGCAGTACTTC
CASSFGEISYEQYF
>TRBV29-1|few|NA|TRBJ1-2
TGCAGCGTAGCCGGGACTTATGGCTACACCTTC
CSVAGTYGYTF
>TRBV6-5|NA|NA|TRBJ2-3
TGTGCCAGCAGTTCCCCGGGTAGCACAGATACGCAGTATTTT
CASSSPGSTDTQYF
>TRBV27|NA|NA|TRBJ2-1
TGTGCCAGCAGTCCCCGGACGGGGTTCTACAATGAGCAGTTCTTC
CASSPRTGFYNEQFF
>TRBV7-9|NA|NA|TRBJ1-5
TGTGCCAGCAGCTTATTAAATCAGCCCCAGCATTTT
CASSLLNQPQHF
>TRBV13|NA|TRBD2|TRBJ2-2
TGTGCCAGCAGCTTACTAGCCAGCGGGAGTTACACCGGGGAGCTGTTTTTT
CASSLLASGSYTGELFF
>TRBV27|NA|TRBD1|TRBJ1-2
TGTGCCAGCAGTTCAAGGACAGGGAACGGCTACACCTTC
CASSSRTGNGYTF
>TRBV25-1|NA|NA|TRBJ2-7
TGTGCCAGCAGTGAAAGCCTTTCCCCTAGACAACAGCAGTACTTC
CASSESLSPRQQQYF
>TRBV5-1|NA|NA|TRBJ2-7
TGCGCCAGCAGCCCCAGGGGCGCGGAGCAGTACTTC
CASSPRGAEQYF
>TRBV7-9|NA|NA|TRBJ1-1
TGTGCCAGCAGCTTCGGGGGGTTGAACACTGAAGCTTTCTTT
CASSFGGLNTEAFF
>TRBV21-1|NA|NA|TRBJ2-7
TGTGCCAGCACGACAGGGGGCGGCTACGAGCAGTACTTC
CASTTGGGYEQYF
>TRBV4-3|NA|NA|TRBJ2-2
TGCGCCAGCAGCCAAGAGGTCTTAGTAGCTGGGTCGGCCGGGGAGCTGTTTTTT
CASSQEVLVAGSAGELFF
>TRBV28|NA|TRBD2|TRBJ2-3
TGTGCCAGCAGTTTCCCTAGCGGTCGTTCGCAGTATTTT
CASSFPSGRSQYF
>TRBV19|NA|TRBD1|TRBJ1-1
TGTGCCAGTAGTATAGATTCAGAGGGGGCGAGTAAATCGGAAGCTTTCTTT
CASSIDSEGASKSEAFF
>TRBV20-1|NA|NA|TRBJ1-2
TGCAGTGCTAGGGTCGAGGAGGGCTACACCTTC
CSARVEEGYTF
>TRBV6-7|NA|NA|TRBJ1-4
TGTGCCATCCTAGGGGGACATCGGGAAAAACTGTTTTTT
CAILGGHREKLFF
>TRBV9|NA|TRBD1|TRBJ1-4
TGTGCCAGCAGCTCCCAGGGGGCGAATGAAAAACTGTTTTTT
CASSSQGANEKLFF
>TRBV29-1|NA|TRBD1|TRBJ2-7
TGCAGCGCGGCTGCGGACAGGGGGCTCTACGAGCAGTACTTC
CSAAADRGLYEQYF
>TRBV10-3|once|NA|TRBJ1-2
TGTGCCATCAGAGAAGGGGTCCTGACCGACGGCTACACCTTC
CAIREGVLTDGYTF
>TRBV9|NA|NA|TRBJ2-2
TGTGCCAGCAGCGTAGGTATCGACCCCCACACCGGGGAGCTGTTTTTT
CASSVGIDPHTGELFF
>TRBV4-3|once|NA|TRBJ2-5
TGCGCCAGCAGCCAAGATACCCCCAGGGGGGAGGGAGAGACCCAGTACTTC
CASSQDTPRGEGETQYF
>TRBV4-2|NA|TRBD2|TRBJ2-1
TGTGCCAGCAGCCAAGATCTGACGCAAGTGAGCGGGAGTAGGGACAATGAGCAGTTCTTC
CASSQDLTQVSGSRDNEQFF
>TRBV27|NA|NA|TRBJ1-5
TGTGCCAGCAGTGAGACGGGGGGGGACAATCAGCCCCAGCATTTT
CASSETGGDNQPQHF
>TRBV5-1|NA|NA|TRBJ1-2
TGCGCCAGCAGTTGGACCGCCAACTATGGCTACACCTTC
CASSWTANYGYTF
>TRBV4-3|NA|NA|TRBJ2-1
TGCGCCAGCAGCCAAGATGCAGGACAGAACTTATACAATGAGCAGTTCTTC
CASSQDAGQNLYNEQFF
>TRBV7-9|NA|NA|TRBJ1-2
TGTGCCAGCAGCTTAGGGGAGGGTGGCTATGGCTACACCTTC
CASSLGEGGYGYTF
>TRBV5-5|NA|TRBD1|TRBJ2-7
TGTGCCAGCAGCTCACACGATAGGGGGCGTCGCGAGCAGTACTTC
CASSSHDRGRREQYF